This T cell receptor beta chain was obtained from a study of spatial heterogeneity in lung cancer. Turning to the study itself: Consistent detection of more beta-chain than alpha-chain sequences was observed.

Time point of the sample: sample taken at primary tumor resection. Researchers sequenced whole RNA taken from tumor, nontumor lung or frozen PBMC without sorting. Germline V gives CDR1 SNHLY, CDR2 FYNNEI. The CDR3 contains 16 residues. V shed 8 bases and J 5 bases; nucleotides not matched to a gene: 10. As for this clonotype: A much larger clone differs by one base, so this may be a read error.

TCRdb redid the calling of the 5' RACE reads with MiXCR, one entry per CDR3 protein. The profile shows 10,000 to 11,000 distinct CDR3 sequences, around a quarter of them singletons. This sequence was found in a female donor with early-stage non-small cell lung cancer. The source material was PBMCs, sampled at surgery. This chain joins TRBV2 and TRBJ2-1; 12 positions match TRBD2. CDR3 in amino acids: CASRPGLAGLNNEQFF. The CDR3 nucleotides are TGTGCCAGCCGTCCGGGACTAGCGGGTCTGAACAATGAGCAGTTCTTC. Filled out from reference TRBV2 and TRBJ2-1, the complete variable domain reads EPEVTQTPSHQVTQMGQEVILRCVPISNHLYFYWYRQILGQKVEFLVSFYNNEISEKSEIFDDQFSVERPDGSNFTLKIRSTKLEDSAMYFCASRPGLAGLNNEQFFGPGTRLTVL.